This T cell receptor beta chain was found in a study of early T cells in non-severe SARS-CoV-2 infection. Study details: Alpha and beta chains were unpaired, from unsorted whole-blood bulk RNA. The study, taken as a whole, reports: Missing private and CD4 specificities, VDJdb matching favored anti-spike CD8 responses.

The library protocol tagged individual cDNA molecules with unique molecular identifiers. TCRdb re-called the 5' RACE reads with MiXCR, one entry per CDR3 protein. The sample lists approximately 88,000 distinct CDR3 sequences; roughly 13% were seen once. The CDR3 spans 17 residues. Germline CDR1 reads PRHDT; CDR2 reads FYEKMQ (reference sequence). V was cut by 2 bases and J by 0 bases, with 15 bases left in between. This clonotype was found a few times. The antigen is not known. The chain links TRBV13 to TRBJ2-3; possibly TRBD2 for D (6 bases). Sequencing input: whole blood. The receptor comes from an adult who was a healthcare worker with PCR-confirmed SARS-CoV-2 infection or an uninfected control (not recorded which). The CDR3 protein is CASSLSGWRASTDTQYF. CDR3 in DNA: TGTGCCAGCAGCTTAAGCGGTTGGAGGGCTAGCACAGATACGCAGTATTTT.